The rows below give T cell receptor beta chains drawn from one sample of a study of CD8 T cells in ankylosing spondylitis. TCRdb re-called the 5' RACE reads with MiXCR, one entry per CDR3 protein. The table lists 750,000 to 850,000 distinct CDR3 sequences, around 11% of them singletons. Sequenced sample: blood, either unsorted or a sorted T cell fraction (not recorded which). All receptors come from a male donor with ankylosing spondylitis. The CDR3 runs from the conserved cysteine through the conserved F or W. D genes are given only for firm matches. The size of a clone is reported for some rows only, either as once, few or many, or as a class for expanded clones.

j_gene	d_gene	v_gene	abundance	CDR3nt	CDR3aa
TRBJ2-5	TRBD1	TRBV5-1	few	TGCGCCAGCAATGACAGGGGCCAAGAGACCCAGTACTTC	CASNDRGQETQYF
TRBJ1-3	-	TRBV4-3	few	TGCGCCAGCAGCCAAGACACCCTGAGCTCTGGAAACACCATATATTTT	CASSQDTLSSGNTIYF
TRBJ2-2	-	TRBV6-5	once	TGTGCCAGCAGTTATTTCCGAGGGGGCACCGGGGAGCTGTTTTTT	CASSYFRGGTGELFF
TRBJ1-1	-	TRBV5-5	-	TGTGCCAGCAGCACAAACAGGGCTGGCACTGAAGCTTTCTTT	CASSTNRAGTEAFF
TRBJ2-7	TRBD1	TRBV20-1	-	TGCAGTGCCCTTACCGGGACAGGGGGTCGGGAGCAGTACTTC	CSALTGTGGREQYF
TRBJ1-2	TRBD1	TRBV4-3	-	TGCGCCAGCAGCCAGGCTGGACAGGGCGTAGGCTACACCTTC	CASSQAGQGVGYTF
TRBJ2-1	TRBD2	TRBV6-1	few	TGTGCCAGCAGTCCTCGGGGAGCGGGGGGCAATGAGCAGTTCTTC	CASSPRGAGGNEQFF
TRBJ1-1	-	TRBV10-3	few	TGTGCCAGTCTGGGGGGGTACACTGAAGCTTTCTTT	CASLGGYTEAFF
TRBJ1-6	-	TRBV9	many	TGTGCCAGCAGCCCCCATGTTGCGGGCCCAAATTCACCCCTCCACTTT	CASSPHVAGPNSPLHF
TRBJ2-5	-	TRBV5-1	few	TGCGCCAGCAGCTTGGAAGGGACACCGGGAGAGACCCAGTACTTC	CASSLEGTPGETQYF
TRBJ2-7	-	TRBV20-1	-	TGCAGTGCTAGACGAGGGGGGTCCGCGGAAGGCTACGAGCAGTACTTC	CSARRGGSAEGYEQYF
TRBJ2-7	TRBD2	TRBV5-1	-	TGCGCCAGCAGCTCCGGGACTAGCGGGTCACCCTACGAGCAGTACTTC	CASSSGTSGSPYEQYF
TRBJ1-4	TRBD1	TRBV20-1	-	TGCAGTGCGAGAGACAGGGTTGGTAATGAAAAACTGTTTTTT	CSARDRVGNEKLFF
TRBJ1-2	-	TRBV18	-	TGTGCCAGCTCACAGAGCCGGGGACAAAACTATGGCTACACCTTC	CASSQSRGQNYGYTF
TRBJ1-1	-	TRBV12-3/TRBV12-4	-	TGTGCCAGCAGCCCCATGGAGCGGGCTGAAGCTTTCTTT	CASSPMERAEAFF
TRBJ2-3	-	TRBV5-1	-	TGCGCCAGCAGCTCTTCCCCCGGGGATACGCAGTATTTT	CASSSSPGDTQYF
TRBJ2-7	-	TRBV6-1	-	TGTGCCAGCAGTGAAGCGCTTAGGGGACGCTACGAGCAGTACTTC	CASSEALRGRYEQYF
TRBJ1-3	-	TRBV15	-	TGTGCCACCAGCAGAGAGCGACTCCTCTCTGGAAACACCATATATTTT	CATSRERLLSGNTIYF
TRBJ1-3	-	TRBV9	few	TGTGCCAGCAGCAACGAAGGGCGTCCAGGGCCCGGGGACACCATATATTTT	CASSNEGRPGPGDTIYF
TRBJ2-7	-	TRBV27	few	TGTGCCAGCAGTTCCCTACTAGACTCCCGCTACGAGCAGTACTTC	CASSSLLDSRYEQYF
TRBJ2-5	-	TRBV19	once	TGTGCCAGTAGTATTGGGCGGGGCCGCCAAGAGACCCAGTACTTC	CASSIGRGRQETQYF
TRBJ1-5	-	TRBV12-3/TRBV12-4	few	TGTGCCAGCAGTCCTTCGGGAGGTCAGCCCCAGCATTTT	CASSPSGGQPQHF
TRBJ2-1	TRBD1	TRBV27	-	TGTGCCAGCAGGGACAGGGTAGGAGAGCAGTTCTTC	CASRDRVGEQFF
TRBJ2-2	-	TRBV18	few	TGTGCCAGCTCCCAGGGCTCGGTCACCGGGGAGCTGTTTTTT	CASSQGSVTGELFF
TRBJ2-3	-	TRBV20-1	-	TGCAGTGCTAGAGCCGCGGGATTCACAGATACGCAGTATTTT	CSARAAGFTDTQYF
TRBJ1-6	-	TRBV20-1	few	TGCAGTGCTGGGAGGATAAGATATAATTCACCCCTCCACTTT	CSAGRIRYNSPLHF
TRBJ2-5	TRBD2	TRBV6-1	-	TGTGCCAGCAGGGGACTAGCGGGATATAGAGAGACCCAGTACTTC	CASRGLAGYRETQYF
TRBJ1-1	-	TRBV15	-	TGTGCCACCAGCAGAGATGGCAGAATGAACACTGAAGCTTTCTTT	CATSRDGRMNTEAFF
TRBJ2-7	TRBD1	TRBV20-1	-	TGCAGTGCTAATCTCCCAGGGGGCTCCTACGAGCAGTACTTC	CSANLPGGSYEQYF
TRBJ2-7	TRBD1	TRBV2	-	TGTGCCAGCAGGTACGGACAGGCCTACTCCTACGAGCAGTACTTC	CASRYGQAYSYEQYF
TRBJ2-4	-	TRBV5-5	-	TGTGCCAGCAGCGCCACAACAGGGTCCAAAAACATTCAGTACTTC	CASSATTGSKNIQYF
TRBJ2-7	-	TRBV28	few	TGTGCCAGCAGTCTGGGACATATTTACGAGCAGTACTTC	CASSLGHIYEQYF
TRBJ2-3	-	TRBV9	few	TGTGCCAGCAGCGTTGCTCCCATTCCCACAGATACGCAGTATTTT	CASSVAPIPTDTQYF
TRBJ2-3	TRBD2	TRBV20-1	many	TGCAGTGCTAGCGCTAGCGGGATAACAGATACGCAGTATTTT	CSASASGITDTQYF
TRBJ2-7	-	TRBV12-3/TRBV12-4	many	TGTGCCACAAGGTTCCTAACGGGCGGCGAGCAGTACTTC	CATRFLTGGEQYF
TRBJ2-3	TRBD2	TRBV7-9	-	TGTGCCAGCAGAACATCCGGGACTAGCGGCACAGATACGCAGTATTTT	CASRTSGTSGTDTQYF
TRBJ1-5	TRBD1	TRBV7-2	-	TGTGCCAGCAGTTTACAGGGGGTGGGTCAGCCCCAGCATTTT	CASSLQGVGQPQHF
TRBJ1-4	-	TRBV29-1	few	TGCAGCGTACCCCGGGCCTATGAAAAACTGTTTTTT	CSVPRAYEKLFF
TRBJ2-3	-	TRBV20-1	few	TGCAGTGCTAGAGAACAGGGAAGAGGGGATACGCAGTATTTT	CSAREQGRGDTQYF
TRBJ1-2	-	TRBV20-1	-	TGCAGTGCTTCAGTGGAGGGGGACTATGGCTACACCTTC	CSASVEGDYGYTF
TRBJ2-1	-	TRBV20-1	few	TGCAGTGCTAGGGGGGAGCTATCCTACAATGAGCAGTTCTTC	CSARGELSYNEQFF
TRBJ1-3	-	TRBV4-2	few	TGTGCCAGCAGCCAACCACAGGGCTCGGGAAACACCATATATTTT	CASSQPQGSGNTIYF
TRBJ2-1	TRBD1	TRBV20-1	many	TGCAGTGCCACGAGGGACAGGGGATTCAATGAGCAGTTCTTC	CSATRDRGFNEQFF
TRBJ1-2	-	TRBV6-2/TRBV6-3	few	TGTGCCAGCAGTTACCTGGAATATGGCTACACCTTC	CASSYLEYGYTF
TRBJ2-1	-	TRBV5-1	-	TGCGCCAGCAGCTTGGTTAGCGGTCTGGACAATGAGCAGTTCTTC	CASSLVSGLDNEQFF
TRBJ2-1	TRBD2	TRBV29-1	many	TGCAGCGCCTTAACTACTAGCGGAAGCTCCTACAATGAGCAGTTCTTC	CSALTTSGSSYNEQFF
TRBJ2-2	-	TRBV24-1	-	TGTGCCACCAGTGATGACAAAGGGGAGCTGTTTTTT	CATSDDKGELFF
TRBJ2-1	-	TRBV20-1	few	TGCAGTGCTAGAGGCCGGACCAATGAGCAGTTCTTC	CSARGRTNEQFF
TRBJ1-4	TRBD1	TRBV7-2	few	TGTGCCAGCAGCCCGACGGACAGGAGGAGTGAAAAACTGTTTTTT	CASSPTDRRSEKLFF
TRBJ1-2	TRBD1	TRBV5-1	-	TGCGCCAGCAGCTCCCAACAGGGGCTCTATGGCTACACCTTC	CASSSQQGLYGYTF
TRBJ2-7	-	TRBV29-1	-	TGCAGCGCAGCCCTTTCGGACGAGCAGTACTTC	CSAALSDEQYF
TRBJ1-5	TRBD1	TRBV5-1	few	TGCGCCAGCAGTCCGGGACAGGACAATCAGCCCCAGCATTTT	CASSPGQDNQPQHF
TRBJ1-1	-	TRBV27	few	TGTGCCAGCAGTTCCTGGGCCGCTGGAAGGACTGAAGCTTTCTTT	CASSSWAAGRTEAFF
TRBJ2-1	TRBD2	TRBV10-3	few	TGTGCCATCGGGGGGGAGGGACTAGCGGGACACTACAATGAGCAGTTCTTC	CAIGGEGLAGHYNEQFF
TRBJ1-2	-	TRBV10-3	many	TGTGCCATCAGTGCTCTTCCGGAGGGGGTGGAAGGCTACACCTTC	CAISALPEGVEGYTF
TRBJ1-2	TRBD1	TRBV6-5	-	TGTGCCAGCAGTTATGGGACAGGGGGCCATGGCTACACCTTC	CASSYGTGGHGYTF
TRBJ1-5	-	TRBV20-1	-	TGCAGTGCTAGAGATGATAGGGGGTCTAGCAATCAGCCCCAGCATTTT	CSARDDRGSSNQPQHF